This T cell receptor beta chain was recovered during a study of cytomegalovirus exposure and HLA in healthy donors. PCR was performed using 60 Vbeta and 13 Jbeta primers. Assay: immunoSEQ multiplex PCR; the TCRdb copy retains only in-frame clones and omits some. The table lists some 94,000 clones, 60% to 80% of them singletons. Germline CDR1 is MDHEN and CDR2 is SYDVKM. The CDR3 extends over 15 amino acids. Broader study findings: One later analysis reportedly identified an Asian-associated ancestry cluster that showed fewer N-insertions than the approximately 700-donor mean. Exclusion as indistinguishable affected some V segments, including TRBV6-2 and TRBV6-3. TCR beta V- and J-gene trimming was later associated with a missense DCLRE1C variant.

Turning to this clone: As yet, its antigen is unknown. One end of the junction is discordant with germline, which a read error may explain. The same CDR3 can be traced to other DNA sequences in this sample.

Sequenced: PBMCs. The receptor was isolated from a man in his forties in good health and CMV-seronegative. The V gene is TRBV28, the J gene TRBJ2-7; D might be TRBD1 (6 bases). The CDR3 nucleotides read TGCGCCAGCAGTTTATCTCGCAGGGGAACCTACGAGCAGTACTTC. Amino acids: CASSLSRRGTYEQYF.